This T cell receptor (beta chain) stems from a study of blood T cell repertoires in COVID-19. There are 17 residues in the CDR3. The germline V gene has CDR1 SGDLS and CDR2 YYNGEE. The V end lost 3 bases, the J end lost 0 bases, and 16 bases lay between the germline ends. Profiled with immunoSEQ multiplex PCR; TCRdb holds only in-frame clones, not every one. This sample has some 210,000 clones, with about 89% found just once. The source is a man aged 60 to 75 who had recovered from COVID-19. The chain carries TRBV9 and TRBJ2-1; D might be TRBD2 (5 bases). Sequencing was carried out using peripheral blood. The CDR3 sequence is CASSAGLVYSSYNEQFF. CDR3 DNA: TGTGCCAGCAGCGCCGGACTCGTCTACAGCTCCTACAATGAGCAGTTCTTC.